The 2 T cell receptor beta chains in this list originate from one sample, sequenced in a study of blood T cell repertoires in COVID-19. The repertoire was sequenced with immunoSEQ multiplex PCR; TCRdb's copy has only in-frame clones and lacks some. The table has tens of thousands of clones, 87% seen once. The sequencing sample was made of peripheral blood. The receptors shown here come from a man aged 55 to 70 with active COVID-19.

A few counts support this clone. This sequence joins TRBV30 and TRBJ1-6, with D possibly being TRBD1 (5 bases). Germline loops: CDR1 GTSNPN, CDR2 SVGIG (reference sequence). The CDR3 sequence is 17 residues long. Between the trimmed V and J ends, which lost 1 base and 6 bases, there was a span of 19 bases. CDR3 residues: CAWSALGGRGGNSPLHF. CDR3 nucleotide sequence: TGTGCCTGGAGTGCCCTGGGCGGGAGGGGAGGTAATTCACCCCTCCACTTT.

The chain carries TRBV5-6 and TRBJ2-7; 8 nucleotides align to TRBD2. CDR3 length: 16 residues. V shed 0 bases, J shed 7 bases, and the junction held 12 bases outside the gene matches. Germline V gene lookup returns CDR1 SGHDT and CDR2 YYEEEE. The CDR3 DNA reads TGTGCCAGCAGCTTGGTAAACCGGGGGGGCCTCTGGGAGCAGTACTTC. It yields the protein CASSLVNRGGLWEQYF.